The present T cell receptor (beta chain) was sequenced within a study of blood T cell repertoires in COVID-19 (dated by TCRdb to 2018 to 2021). For the study in its entirety: Collaborator samples came from the United States, Italy and Spain and covered acute and convalescent phases of COVID-19. The prospective study material was composed of cDNA or gDNA derived from T cells, B-cell-depleted T cells, or PBMCs. The samples were drawn from two sources: the first 160 participants of the ongoing ImmuneRACE study, and 1,000 to 1,500 subjects contributed by 6 global collaborators. Subjects who had been exposed to COVID-19, were actively infected with it, or had recovered from it provided the deeply sampled blood TCRbeta repertoires that made up the dataset. Where available, HLA class I and class II types were taken from metadata supplied by the sample provider and were not determined by assay-based typing. The repertoires were released in a freely available public database meant as a resource for research on the immune response to SARS-CoV-2. Sample metadata almost always included a de-identified subject ID, COVID-19 status, age in years and sex.

From cysteine to phenylalanine, the CDR3 is 16 amino acids long. Only CDR3 DNA remains: 48 bases, in frame from the first base. V is pruned by 1 base and J by 4 bases, leaving 4 bases of the junction without a gene match. Via the germline V gene, CDR1 is LGHNA and CDR2 YNFKEQ. Paper-wide results and their limitations: The quantity of clinical and demographic metadata differed by source and by participant and was supplied without curation.

In regard to this clone: Its recognized antigen is unknown. No base quality values were provided; no much bigger clone lies one nucleotide off.

The immunoSEQ Assay, a bias-controlled multiplex PCR, was used to amplify TCRbeta CDR3 regions from genomic DNA. Under the source paper's analysis protocol: The number of nucleated cells in each sample was estimated by amplification of reference gene primers within the assay. To quantify the absolute abundance of each unique TCRbeta CDR3 rearrangement, sequence reads were collapsed and filtered. Productive Simpson clonality was computed per sample as the square root of Simpson's diversity index over productive rearrangements. TCRdb took this table from immuneACCESS and kept in-frame rearrangements with V and J called. Such tables lack part of the clones; where checked against another copy, unresolved V genes explain under half of the gap, and the rest is unexplained. That table is the source of V, J and clone size, and D and trimming were worked out from the DNA. This sample holds hundreds of thousands of clones; 70% to 90% were observed only once. The ten top clones hold 0.95% to 1.5% of the sample.

Whole blood was collected in K2EDTA tubes by collaborating institutions according to the institutions' own protocols. For TCRbeta analysis, collaborators shipped samples in one of three forms: frozen whole blood, isolated PBMCs, or DNA extracted from either of those sample types. The chain is assembled from TRBV4-2 and TRBJ2-3; 11 bases in the middle match TRBD2. The TCR originated in a man aged 35 to 55 with acute or convalescent COVID-19. Sample: peripheral blood. The bases are TGTGCCAGCAGCCAAGTTCTAGCGGGAGGCGCAGATACGCAGTATTTT. Its protein product is CASSQVLAGGADTQYF.